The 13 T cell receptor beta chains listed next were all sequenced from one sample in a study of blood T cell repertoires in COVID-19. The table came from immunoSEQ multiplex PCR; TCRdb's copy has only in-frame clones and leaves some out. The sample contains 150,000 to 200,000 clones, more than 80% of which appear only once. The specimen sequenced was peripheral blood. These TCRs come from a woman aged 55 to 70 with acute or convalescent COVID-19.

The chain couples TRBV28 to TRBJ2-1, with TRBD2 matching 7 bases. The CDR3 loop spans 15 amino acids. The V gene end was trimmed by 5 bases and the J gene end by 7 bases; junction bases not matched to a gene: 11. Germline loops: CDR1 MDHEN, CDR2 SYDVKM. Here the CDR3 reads CASSQNSGIENEQFF. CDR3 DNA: TGTGCCAGCAGTCAGAACAGCGGGATAGAGAATGAGCAGTTCTTC.

The chain's CDR3 is CASSQRDFNSPLHF. The CDR3 nucleotides read TGTGCCAGCAGCCAAAGGGACTTTAATTCACCCCTCCACTTT. This chain links TRBV3-1 (or the pseudogene TRBV3-2) with TRBJ1-6, with D possibly matching TRBD1 (5 bases). Trimming left V 2 bases short and J 6 bases short, with 8 bases between. CDR3 length: 14 amino acids. Per the germline V gene, CDR1 is LGHDT and CDR2 is YNNKEL (reference sequence).

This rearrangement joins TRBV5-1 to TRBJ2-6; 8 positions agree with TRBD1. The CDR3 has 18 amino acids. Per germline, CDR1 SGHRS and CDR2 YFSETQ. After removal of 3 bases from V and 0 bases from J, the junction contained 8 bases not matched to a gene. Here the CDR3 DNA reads TGCGCCAGCAGCTGGCAGGGGGCTTCACTCTCTGGGGCCAACGTCCTGACTTTC. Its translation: CASSWQGASLSGANVLTF.

The CDR3, as DNA: TGTGCCAGCAGTTTTCAGGGGGCTGGCACTGAAGCTTTCTTT. Encoded protein: CASSFQGAGTEAFF. This sequence joins TRBV6-5 and TRBJ1-1; 8 bases are a match to TRBD1. The ends lost 4 bases at V and 4 bases at J; junction bases unmatched: 5. There are 14 residues in the CDR3. Per the germline V gene, CDR1 is MNHEY and CDR2 is SVGAGI.

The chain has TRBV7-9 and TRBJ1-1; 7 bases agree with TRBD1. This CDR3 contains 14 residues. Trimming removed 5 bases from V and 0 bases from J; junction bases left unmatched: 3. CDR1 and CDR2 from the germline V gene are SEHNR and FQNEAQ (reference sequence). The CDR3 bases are TGTGCCAGCAGCGCGGGACAGCTGAACACTGAAGCTTTCTTT. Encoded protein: CASSAGQLNTEAFF.

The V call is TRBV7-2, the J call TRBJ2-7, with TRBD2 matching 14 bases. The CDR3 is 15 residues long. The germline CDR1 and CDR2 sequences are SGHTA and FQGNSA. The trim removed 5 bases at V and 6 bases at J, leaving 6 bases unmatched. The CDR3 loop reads CASSPGLAGGREQYF. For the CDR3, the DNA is TGTGCCAGCAGCCCCGGACTAGCGGGAGGCCGCGAGCAGTACTTC. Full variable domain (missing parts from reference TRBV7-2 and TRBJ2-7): GAGVSQSPSNKVTEKGKDVELRCDPISGHTALYWYRQSLGQGLEFLIYFQGNSAPDKSGLPSDRFSAERTGGSVSTLTIQRTQQEDSAVYLCASSPGLAGGREQYFGPGTRLTVT.

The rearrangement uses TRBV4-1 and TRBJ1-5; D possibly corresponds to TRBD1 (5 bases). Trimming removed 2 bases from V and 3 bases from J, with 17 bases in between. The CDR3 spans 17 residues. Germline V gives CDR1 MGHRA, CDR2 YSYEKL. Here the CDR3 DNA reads TGCGCCAGCAGCCAAACATGGGGAGGGGAGGTCAATCAGCCCCAGCATTTT. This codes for CASSQTWGGEVNQPQHF.

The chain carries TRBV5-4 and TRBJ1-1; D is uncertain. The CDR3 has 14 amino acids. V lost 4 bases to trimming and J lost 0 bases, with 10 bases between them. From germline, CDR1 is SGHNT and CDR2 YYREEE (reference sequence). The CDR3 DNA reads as TGTGCCAGCAGCGCCACAGATATGAACACTGAAGCTTTCTTT. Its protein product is CASSATDMNTEAFF.

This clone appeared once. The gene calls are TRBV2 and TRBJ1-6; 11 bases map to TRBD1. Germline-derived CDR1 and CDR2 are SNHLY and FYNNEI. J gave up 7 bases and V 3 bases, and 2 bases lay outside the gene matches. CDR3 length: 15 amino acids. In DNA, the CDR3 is TGTGCCAGCAGTGAGGACAGGGGGCGAAATTCACCCCTCCACTTT. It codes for CASSEDRGRNSPLHF.

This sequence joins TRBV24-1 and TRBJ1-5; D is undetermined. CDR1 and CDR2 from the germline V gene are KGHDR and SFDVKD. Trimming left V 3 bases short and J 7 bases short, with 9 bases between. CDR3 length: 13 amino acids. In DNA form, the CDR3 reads TGTGCCACCAGTGATGGTCAGTGGCAGCCCCAGCATTTT. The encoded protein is CATSDGQWQPQHF.

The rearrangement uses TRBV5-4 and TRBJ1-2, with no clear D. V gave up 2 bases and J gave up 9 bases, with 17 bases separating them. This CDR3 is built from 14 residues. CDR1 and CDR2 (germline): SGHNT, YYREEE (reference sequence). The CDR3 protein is CASSFPGEVVRYTF. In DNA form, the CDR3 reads TGTGCCAGCAGCTTCCCCGGGGAGGTTGTTCGCTACACCTTC.

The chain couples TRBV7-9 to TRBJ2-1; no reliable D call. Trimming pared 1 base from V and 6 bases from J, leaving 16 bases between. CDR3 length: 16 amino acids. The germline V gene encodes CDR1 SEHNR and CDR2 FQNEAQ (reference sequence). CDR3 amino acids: CASSLVGANRGNEQFF. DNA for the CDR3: TGTGCCAGCAGCTTAGTTGGCGCCAACCGCGGCAATGAGCAGTTCTTC.

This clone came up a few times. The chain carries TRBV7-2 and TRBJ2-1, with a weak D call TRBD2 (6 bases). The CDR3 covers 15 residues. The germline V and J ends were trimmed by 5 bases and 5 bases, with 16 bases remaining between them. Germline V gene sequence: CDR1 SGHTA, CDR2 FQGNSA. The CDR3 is CASSPGARGNNEQFF. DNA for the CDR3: TGTGCCAGCAGCCCGGGAGCGCGGGGTAACAATGAGCAGTTCTTC.